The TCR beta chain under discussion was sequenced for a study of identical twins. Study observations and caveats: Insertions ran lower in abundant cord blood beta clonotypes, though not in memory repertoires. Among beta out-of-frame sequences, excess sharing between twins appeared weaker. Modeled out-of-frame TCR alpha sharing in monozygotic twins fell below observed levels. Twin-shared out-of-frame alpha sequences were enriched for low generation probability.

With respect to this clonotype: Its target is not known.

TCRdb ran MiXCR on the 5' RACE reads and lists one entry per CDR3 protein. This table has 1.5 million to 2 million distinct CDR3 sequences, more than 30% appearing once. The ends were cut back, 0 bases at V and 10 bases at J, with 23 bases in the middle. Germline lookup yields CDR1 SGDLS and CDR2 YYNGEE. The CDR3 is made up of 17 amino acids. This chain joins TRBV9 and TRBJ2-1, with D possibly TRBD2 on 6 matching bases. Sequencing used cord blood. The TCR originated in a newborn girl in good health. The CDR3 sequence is CASSVVRERDPPYEQFF. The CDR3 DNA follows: TGTGCCAGCAGCGTAGTTCGGGAGAGGGATCCGCCCTACGAGCAGTTCTTC.